This paragraph reports one TCR beta chain. The record originates from a study of blood T cells in healthy people across ages. A second PCR of 7 to 11 cycles used a sample-barcoded 5' primer and a J-beta primer mix. TCRdb itself ran the 5' RACE reads through MiXCR, one entry per CDR3 protein. The data contain about a million distinct CDR3 sequences, around 54% of them seen just once; the ten biggest clones take up roughly a fifth. This TCR was sampled from a woman aged 55-70 years in good health. Sequenced sample: blood.

CDR3 coding DNA: TGCGCCAGCAGCCAGGCGGGAGGCAGAGAGACCCAGTACTTC. Encoded protein: CASSQAGGRETQYF. This chain connects TRBV4-1 to TRBJ2-5; TRBD2 aligns across 8 bases. CDR1 is MGHRA and CDR2 is YSYEKL in the germline V gene. J was trimmed by 4 bases and V by 3 bases; bases with no gene match: 4. CDR3 length equals 14 residues.